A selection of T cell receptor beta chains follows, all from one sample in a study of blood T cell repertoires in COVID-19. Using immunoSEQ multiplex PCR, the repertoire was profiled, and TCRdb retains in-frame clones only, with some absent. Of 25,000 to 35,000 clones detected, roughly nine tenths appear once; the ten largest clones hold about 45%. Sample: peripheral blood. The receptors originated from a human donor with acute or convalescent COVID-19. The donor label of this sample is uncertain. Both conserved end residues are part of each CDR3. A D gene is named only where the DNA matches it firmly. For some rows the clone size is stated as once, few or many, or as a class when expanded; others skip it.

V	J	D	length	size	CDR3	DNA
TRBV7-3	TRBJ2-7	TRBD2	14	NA	CASSVSGPSYEQYF	TGTGCCAGCAGCGTTAGCGGGCCCTCCTACGAGCAGTACTTC
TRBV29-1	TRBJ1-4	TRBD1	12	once	CSATGGSEKLFF	TGCAGCGCAACAGGGGGTAGTGAAAAACTGTTTTTT
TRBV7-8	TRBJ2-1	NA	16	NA	CASSLNEVNSIQEQFF	TGTGCCAGCAGCTTAAATGAGGTGAACTCGATCCAAGAGCAGTTCTTC
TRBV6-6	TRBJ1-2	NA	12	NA	CASSQGNYGYTF	TGTGCCAGCAGCCAGGGGAACTATGGCTACACCTTC
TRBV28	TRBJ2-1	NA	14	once	CASSLFTGYNEQFF	TGTGCCAGCAGTTTATTTACAGGTTACAATGAGCAGTTCTTC
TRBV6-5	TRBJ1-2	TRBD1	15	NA	CASRPGTDLPYGYTF	TGTGCCAGCAGGCCCGGGACAGATCTCCCCTATGGCTACACCTTC
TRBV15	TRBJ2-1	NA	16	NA	CATSRAGGVRGNEQFF	TGTGCCACCAGCAGAGCCGGGGGAGTTAGGGGCAATGAGCAGTTCTTC
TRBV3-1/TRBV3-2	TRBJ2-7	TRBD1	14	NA	CASSNGQVSYEQYF	TGTGCCAGCAGCAACGGACAGGTCTCCTACGAGCAGTACTTC
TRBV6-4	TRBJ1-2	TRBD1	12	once	CASSSGQGGYTF	TGTGCCAGCAGTTCTGGACAGGGGGGCTACACCTTC
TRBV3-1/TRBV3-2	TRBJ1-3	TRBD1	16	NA	CASSPSQGAGGNTIYF	TGTGCCAGCAGCCCCAGTCAGGGGGCTGGTGGAAACACCATATATTTT
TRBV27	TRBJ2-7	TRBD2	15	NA	CASSLTSGSIYEQYF	TGTGCCAGCAGTTTAACTAGCGGGAGTATCTACGAGCAGTACTTC
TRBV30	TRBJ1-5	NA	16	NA	CAWSGTGRGFNQPQHF	TGTGCCTGGAGTGGTACGGGCAGGGGATTCAATCAGCCCCAGCATTTT
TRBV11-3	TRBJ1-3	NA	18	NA	CASSLESASDSSGNTIYF	TGTGCCAGCAGCTTAGAGTCGGCCAGCGATAGCTCTGGAAACACCATATATTTT
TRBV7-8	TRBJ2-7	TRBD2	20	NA	CASSLSRVPGLARSSYEQYF	TGTGCCAGCAGCTTATCTCGAGTACCGGGACTAGCGAGAAGCTCCTACGAGCAGTACTTC
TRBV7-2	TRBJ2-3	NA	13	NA	CASSFLAADTQYF	TGTGCCAGCAGCTTCCTAGCTGCAGATACGCAGTATTTT
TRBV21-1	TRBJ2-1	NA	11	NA	CASSGTPGQFF	TGTGCCAGCAGTGGGACTCCCGGCCAGTTCTTC
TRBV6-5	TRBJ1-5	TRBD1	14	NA	CASSPGQRYQPQHF	TGTGCCAGCAGTCCGGGACAGAGGTATCAGCCCCAGCATTTT
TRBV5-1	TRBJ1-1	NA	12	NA	CASSLGRERAFF	TGCGCCAGCAGCTTGGGGAGGGAGAGAGCTTTCTTT
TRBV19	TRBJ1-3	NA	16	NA	CASSIRKRVSGNTIYF	TGTGCCAGTAGTATCCGGAAACGGGTTTCTGGAAACACCATATATTTT
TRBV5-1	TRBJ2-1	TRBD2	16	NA	CASSLASAGGLNEQFF	TGCGCCAGCAGCTTGGCCTCGGCGGGGGGGCTTAATGAGCAGTTCTTC
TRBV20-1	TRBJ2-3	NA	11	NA	CSATGGDTQYF	TGCAGTGCCACCGGGGGAGATACGCAGTATTTT
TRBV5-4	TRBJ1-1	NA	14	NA	CASSLDAGGTEAFF	TGTGCCAGCAGCTTGGACGCCGGGGGTACTGAAGCTTTCTTT
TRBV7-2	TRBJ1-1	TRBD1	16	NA	CASSLINRGGNTEAFF	TGTGCCAGCAGCTTAATCAACAGGGGAGGGAACACTGAAGCTTTCTTT
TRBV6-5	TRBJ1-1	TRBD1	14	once	CASKQGALNTEAFF	TGTGCCAGTAAACAGGGGGCTCTGAACACTGAAGCTTTCTTT
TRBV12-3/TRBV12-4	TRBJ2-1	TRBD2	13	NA	CASRTSVNNEQFF	TGTGCCAGCAGAACTAGCGTAAACAATGAGCAGTTCTTC
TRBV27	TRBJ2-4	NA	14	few	CASSFWRNKNIQYF	TGTGCCAGCAGTTTCTGGCGGAACAAAAACATTCAGTACTTC
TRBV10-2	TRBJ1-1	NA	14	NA	CASSHTTGITEAFF	TGCGCCAGCAGCCACACCACAGGGATCACTGAAGCTTTCTTT
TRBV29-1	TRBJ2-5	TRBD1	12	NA	CSYVGTGETQYF	TGCAGCTACGTGGGGACAGGAGAGACCCAGTACTTC